The rows below give T cell receptor beta chains drawn from one sample of a study of early T cells in non-severe SARS-CoV-2 infection. TCRdb re-called the 5' RACE reads with MiXCR, one entry per CDR3 protein. Of under 140,000 distinct CDR3 sequences listed, about 12% were seen once; the top ten hold less than 4.5%. Sequenced material: whole blood, taken at baseline. The source of these receptors is an adult who was a healthcare worker with PCR-confirmed SARS-CoV-2 infection or an uninfected control (not recorded which). The CDR3 runs from the conserved cysteine through the conserved F or W. A D gene is named only where the DNA matches it firmly. The listing skips clone size in some rows; elsewhere it reads once, few, many or a size class.

many TRBJ1-5 - TRBV6-1 TGTGCCAGCACCTTCGGAAGAGGATCGGTTCAGCCCCAGCATTTT CASTFGRGSVQPQHF
many TRBJ2-3 - TRBV25-1 TGTGCCAGCAGGGCGGCGGGGACTAGCACAGATACGCAGTATTTT CASRAAGTSTDTQYF
- TRBJ2-7 - TRBV2 TGTGCCAGCCTCCGACAGGCGAGCTCCTACGAGCAGTACTTC CASLRQASSYEQYF
- TRBJ2-7 - TRBV4-1 TGCGCCAGCAGGAAGGACAGTTCCTGGGGGGAGCAGTACTTC CASRKDSSWGEQYF
- TRBJ1-1 TRBD1 TRBV28 TGTGCCAGCAGTTCGACAGGGGCCTTGAACACTGAAGCTTTCTTT CASSSTGALNTEAFF
many TRBJ1-5 - TRBV6-5 TGTGCCAGCAGTCCTACAGGCCCCAGCAATCAGCCCCAGCATTTT CASSPTGPSNQPQHF
few TRBJ1-6 - TRBV7-2 TGTGCCAGCACCGGAGCTTACTCCTATAATTCACCCCTCCACTTT CASTGAYSYNSPLHF
- TRBJ2-5 - TRBV12-3/TRBV12-4 TGTGCCAGCAGATTCGCTGGCGGGGCTAAAGAGACCCAGTACTTC CASRFAGGAKETQYF
- TRBJ1-2 TRBD1 TRBV6-6 TGTGCCAGCAGCGGACCTGGGACAGACGGCTATGGCTACACCTTC CASSGPGTDGYGYTF
few TRBJ1-2 - TRBV28 TGTGCCAGCAGTTTAGGGACCTCCTATGGCTACACCTTC CASSLGTSYGYTF
few TRBJ2-1 TRBD1 TRBV5-1 TGCGCCAGCAGCGGACAGGAGAACAATGAGCAGTTCTTC CASSGQENNEQFF
few TRBJ1-1 - TRBV3-1 TGTGCCAGCAGCCGGGCCGGGTCCGGGAGGACTGAAGCTTTCTTT CASSRAGSGRTEAFF
few TRBJ1-4 TRBD1 TRBV5-1 TGCGCCAGCAGAACAGGGGCAATTAATGAAAAACTGTTTTTT CASRTGAINEKLFF
few TRBJ1-3 TRBD1 TRBV6-6 TGTGCCAGCACCCGCCCCGCGGACAGGGCCTCTGGAAACACCATATATTTT CASTRPADRASGNTIYF
- TRBJ1-6 - TRBV11-2 TGTGCCAGCAGCCTCCGGGACAATTCCTATAATTCACCCCTCCACTTT CASSLRDNSYNSPLHF
many TRBJ1-1 - TRBV5-1 TGCGCCAGCAGCTTGGACAGAGTGAACACTGAAGCTTTCTTT CASSLDRVNTEAFF
- TRBJ2-2 TRBD1 TRBV20-1 TGCAGTGCTAGAGATTTTCTACTCCGGGACAGCCACACCGGGGAGCTGTTTTTT CSARDFLLRDSHTGELFF
many TRBJ1-1 - TRBV4-2 TGTGCCAGCAGCCAACTTCTGGGATCGCAGGAAAACACTGAAGCTTTCTTT CASSQLLGSQENTEAFF
- TRBJ2-1 - TRBV5-1 TGCGCCAGCAGCTTGGCCGGCCTAAAGGATGAGCAGTTCTTC CASSLAGLKDEQFF
- TRBJ1-1 TRBD1 TRBV18 TGTGCCAGCTCACCGGGACAGCTCATGAACACTGAAGCTTTCTTT CASSPGQLMNTEAFF
- TRBJ2-1 - TRBV7-9 TGTGCCAGCAGCTTAAATCGTACCAGATACAATGAGCAGTTCTTC CASSLNRTRYNEQFF
many TRBJ2-7 - TRBV10-3 TGTGCCATCAGCGAGTTCCTTTACGAGCAGTACTTC CAISEFLYEQYF
- TRBJ2-7 - TRBV3-1 TGTGCCAGCAGCCCCCGCACATACTCCTACGAGCAGTACTTC CASSPRTYSYEQYF
few TRBJ2-3 - TRBV28 TGTGCCAGCTCTGAGGGGCTTCACACAGATACGCAGTATTTT CASSEGLHTDTQYF
- TRBJ1-1 TRBD1 TRBV7-2 TGTGCCAGCAGCTTTCAGGGACAGGCGAACACTGAAGCTTTCTTT CASSFQGQANTEAFF
- TRBJ2-2 - TRBV11-2 TGTGCCAGCAGCTCCGGAAGATTCAACACCGGGGAGCTGTTTTTT CASSSGRFNTGELFF
- TRBJ1-1 - TRBV6-1 TGTGCCAGCAGTGCCTTACAGGGTTGGACTGAAGCTTTCTTT CASSALQGWTEAFF
- TRBJ1-4 - TRBV30 TGTGCCTGGAGTCCACACCCAGGGGCCGCAACTAATGAAAAACTGTTTTTT CAWSPHPGAATNEKLFF
- TRBJ2-1 - TRBV6-5 TGTGCCAGCAGTTCCACACTGACGAGCTCCTACAATGAGCAGTTCTTC CASSSTLTSSYNEQFF
- TRBJ2-1 TRBD2 TRBV7-8 TGTGCCAGCAGCTTCGGACTAGCGGGGAGGGATGAGCAGTTCTTC CASSFGLAGRDEQFF
- TRBJ1-5 TRBD1 TRBV27 TGTGCCAGCAGTTTAACCTATTTCCGGGACAGCGACAATCAGCCCCAGCATTTT CASSLTYFRDSDNQPQHF
- TRBJ1-5 TRBD1 TRBV5-1 TGCGCCAGCAGCTCCGGACAGGTCAATCAGCCCCAGCATTTT CASSSGQVNQPQHF
few TRBJ2-5 - TRBV27 TGTGCCAGCAGTTTGTCTCTAGGGTACCGGGAGACCCAGTACTTC CASSLSLGYRETQYF
many TRBJ2-3 TRBD2 TRBV11-2 TGTGCCAGCAGCTTACGGACTAGCGGCACAGATACGCAGTATTTT CASSLRTSGTDTQYF
- TRBJ1-1 TRBD1 TRBV2 TGTGCCAGGGGTCAGGGGGTATCGGTGAACACTGAAGCTTGCTTT CARGQGVSVNTEACF
many TRBJ1-1 - TRBV29-1 TGCAGCGTTGACAGTCACATGAACACTGAAGCTTTCTTT CSVDSHMNTEAFF
few TRBJ1-1 - TRBV6-1 TGTGCCAGCAGATACACGGAGGTCACTGAAGCTTTCTTT CASRYTEVTEAFF
- TRBJ1-1 - TRBV7-2 TGTGCCAGCAGTCCGGGCCCCTCCACTGAAGCTTTCTTT CASSPGPSTEAFF
many TRBJ1-6 - TRBV7-6 TGTGCCAGCAGCTCGTCCGGGAATTCACCCCTCCACTTT CASSSSGNSPLHF
few TRBJ1-1 - TRBV20-1 TGCAGTGCTAGGTATGGACGGTTGAACACTGAAGCTTTCTTT CSARYGRLNTEAFF
- TRBJ1-1 TRBD1 TRBV9 TGTGCCAGCAGCCCCCAGGGGGGAGACACTGAAGCTTTCTTT CASSPQGGDTEAFF
few TRBJ2-1 - TRBV6-5 TGTGCCAGCAGCCCGGGTTTGCTCAATGAGCAGTTCTTC CASSPGLLNEQFF
many TRBJ2-2 TRBD1 TRBV24-1 TGTGCCACGGCCGGGACAGAAAACACCGGGGAGCTGTTTTTT CATAGTENTGELFF
- TRBJ2-2 - TRBV10-2 TGCGCCAGCAGTGGCTACTCCGGGGAGCTGTTTTTT CASSGYSGELFF
- TRBJ2-5 TRBD1 TRBV19 TGTGCCAGTAGTTGGGACAGGGTCGGACAAGAGACCCAGTACTTC CASSWDRVGQETQYF
few TRBJ2-5 - TRBV4-1 TGCGCCAGCAGCCCATGGGGCGGCGGAACCCAGTACTTC CASSPWGGGTQYF
- TRBJ2-7 - TRBV18 TGTGCCAGCTCACCGACAGACACTCCATCCTACGAGCAGTACTTC CASSPTDTPSYEQYF